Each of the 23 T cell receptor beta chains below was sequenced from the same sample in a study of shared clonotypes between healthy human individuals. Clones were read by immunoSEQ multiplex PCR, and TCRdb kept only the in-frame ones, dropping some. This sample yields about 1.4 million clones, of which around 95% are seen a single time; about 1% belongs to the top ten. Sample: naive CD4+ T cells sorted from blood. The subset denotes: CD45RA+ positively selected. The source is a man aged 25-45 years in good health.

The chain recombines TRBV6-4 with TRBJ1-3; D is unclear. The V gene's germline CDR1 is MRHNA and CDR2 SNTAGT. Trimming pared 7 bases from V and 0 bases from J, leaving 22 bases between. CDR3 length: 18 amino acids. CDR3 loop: CASICRRPLRYSGNTIYF. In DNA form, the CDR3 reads TGTGCCAGCATATGCAGGAGGCCGCTCAGGTACTCTGGAAACACCATATATTTT.

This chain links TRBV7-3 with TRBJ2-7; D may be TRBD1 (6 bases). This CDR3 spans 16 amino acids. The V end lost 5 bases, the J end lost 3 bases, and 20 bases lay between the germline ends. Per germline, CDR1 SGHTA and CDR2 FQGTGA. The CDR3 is CASSPSGQGSFYEQYF. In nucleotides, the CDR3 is TGTGCCAGCAGCCCCTCAGGGCAGGGGTCGTTCTACGAGCAGTACTTC.

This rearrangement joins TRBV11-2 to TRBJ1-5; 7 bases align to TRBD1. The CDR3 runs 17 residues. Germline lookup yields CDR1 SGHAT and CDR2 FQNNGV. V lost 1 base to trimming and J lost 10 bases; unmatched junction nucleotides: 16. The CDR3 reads CASSLVPRVGGVGPQHF. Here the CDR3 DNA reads TGTGCCAGCAGCTTAGTTCCCCGGGTAGGGGGCGTCGGCCCCCAGCATTTT.

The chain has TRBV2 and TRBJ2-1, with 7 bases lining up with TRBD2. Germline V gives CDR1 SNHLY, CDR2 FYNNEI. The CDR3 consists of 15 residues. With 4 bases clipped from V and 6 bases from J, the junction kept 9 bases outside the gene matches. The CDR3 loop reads CASSVGRESGNEQFF. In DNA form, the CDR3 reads TGTGCCAGCAGTGTTGGGCGGGAGAGTGGCAATGAGCAGTTCTTC.

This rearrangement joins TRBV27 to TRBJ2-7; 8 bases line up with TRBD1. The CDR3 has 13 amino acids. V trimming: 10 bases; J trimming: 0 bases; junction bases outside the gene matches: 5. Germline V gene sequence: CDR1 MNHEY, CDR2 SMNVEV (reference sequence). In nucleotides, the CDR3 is TGTGCCACCCAGACAGGGGCCTCCTACGAGCAGTACTTC. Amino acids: CATQTGASYEQYF.

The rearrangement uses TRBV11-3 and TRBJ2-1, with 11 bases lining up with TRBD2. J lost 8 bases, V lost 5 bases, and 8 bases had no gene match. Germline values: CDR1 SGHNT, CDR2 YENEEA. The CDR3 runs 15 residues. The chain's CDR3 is CASSSLAGGTYEQFF. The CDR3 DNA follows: TGTGCCAGCAGCAGCCTAGCGGGGGGTACATATGAGCAGTTCTTC.

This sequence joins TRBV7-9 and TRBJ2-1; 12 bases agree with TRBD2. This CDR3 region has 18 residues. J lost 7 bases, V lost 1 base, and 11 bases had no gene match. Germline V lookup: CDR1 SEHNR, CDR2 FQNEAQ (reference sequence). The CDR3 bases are TGTGCCAGCAGCTTAGGTCAGACTAGCGGGAGTCGAGGAAATGAGCAGTTCTTC. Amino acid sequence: CASSLGQTSGSRGNEQFF.

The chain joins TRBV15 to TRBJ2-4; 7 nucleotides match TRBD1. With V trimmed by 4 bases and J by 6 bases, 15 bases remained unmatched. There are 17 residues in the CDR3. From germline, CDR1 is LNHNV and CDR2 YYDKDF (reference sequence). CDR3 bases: TGTGCCACCAGCACGCGTAGACAGGGTGAGGGGATAAACATTCAGTACTTC. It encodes CATSTRRQGEGINIQYF.

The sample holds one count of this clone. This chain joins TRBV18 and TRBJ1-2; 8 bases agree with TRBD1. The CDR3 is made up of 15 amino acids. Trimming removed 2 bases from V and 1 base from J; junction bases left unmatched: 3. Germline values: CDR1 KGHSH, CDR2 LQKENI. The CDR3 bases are TGTGCCAGCTCACCAAAGGACAGGGTTAACTATGGCTACACCTTC. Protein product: CASSPKDRVNYGYTF.

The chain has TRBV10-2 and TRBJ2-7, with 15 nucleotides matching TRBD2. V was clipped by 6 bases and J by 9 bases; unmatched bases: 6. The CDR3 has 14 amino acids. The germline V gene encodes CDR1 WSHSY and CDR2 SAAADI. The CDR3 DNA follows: TGCGCCAGCAGATACCCGGGACTAGCGGGAGGGCAGTACTTC. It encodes CASRYPGLAGGQYF.

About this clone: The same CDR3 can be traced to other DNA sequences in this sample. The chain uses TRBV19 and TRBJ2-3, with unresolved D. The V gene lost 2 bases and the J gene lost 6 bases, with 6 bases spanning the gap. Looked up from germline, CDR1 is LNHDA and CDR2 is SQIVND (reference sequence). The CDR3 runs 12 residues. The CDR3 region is CASSIRADTQYF. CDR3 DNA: TGTGCCAGTAGTATACGGGCCGATACGCAGTATTTT.

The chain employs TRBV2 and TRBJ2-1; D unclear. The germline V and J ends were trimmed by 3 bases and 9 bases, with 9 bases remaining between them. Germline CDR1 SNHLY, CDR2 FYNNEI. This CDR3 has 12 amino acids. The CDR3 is CASSDQTGEQFF. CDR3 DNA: TGTGCCAGCAGTGATCAGACGGGTGAGCAGTTCTTC. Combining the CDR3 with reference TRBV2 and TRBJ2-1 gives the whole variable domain EPEVTQTPSHQVTQMGQEVILRCVPISNHLYFYWYRQILGQKVEFLVSFYNNEISEKSEIFDDQFSVERPDGSNFTLKIRSTKLEDSAMYFCASSDQTGEQFFGPGTRLTVL.

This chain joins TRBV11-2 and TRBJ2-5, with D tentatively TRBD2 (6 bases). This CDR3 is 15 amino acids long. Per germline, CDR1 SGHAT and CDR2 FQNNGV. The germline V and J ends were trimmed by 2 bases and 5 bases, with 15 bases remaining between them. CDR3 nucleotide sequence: TGTGCCAGCAGCTTAAAGGCGGGGAAGGTGGAGACCCAGTACTTC. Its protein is CASSLKAGKVETQYF.

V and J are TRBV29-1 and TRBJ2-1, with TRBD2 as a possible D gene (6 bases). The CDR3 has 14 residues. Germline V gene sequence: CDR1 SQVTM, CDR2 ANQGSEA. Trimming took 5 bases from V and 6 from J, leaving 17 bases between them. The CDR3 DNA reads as TGCAGCGTTCGGCTAGGCGGGGCCGTCAATGAGCAGTTCTTC. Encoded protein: CSVRLGGAVNEQFF.

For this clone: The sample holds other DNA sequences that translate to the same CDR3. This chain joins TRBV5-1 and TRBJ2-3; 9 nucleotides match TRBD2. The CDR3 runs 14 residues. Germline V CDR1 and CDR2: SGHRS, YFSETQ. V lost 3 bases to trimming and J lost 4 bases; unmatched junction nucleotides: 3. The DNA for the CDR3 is TGCGCCAGCAGCTCTTTAGCGGGAGCAGATACGCAGTATTTT. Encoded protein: CASSSLAGADTQYF.

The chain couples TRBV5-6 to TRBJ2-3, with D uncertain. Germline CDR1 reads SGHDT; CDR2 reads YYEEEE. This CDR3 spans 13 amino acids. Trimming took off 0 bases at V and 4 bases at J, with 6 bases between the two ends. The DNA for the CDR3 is TGTGCCAGCAGCTTGGGGTGGGCAGATACGCAGTATTTT. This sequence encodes CASSLGWADTQYF.

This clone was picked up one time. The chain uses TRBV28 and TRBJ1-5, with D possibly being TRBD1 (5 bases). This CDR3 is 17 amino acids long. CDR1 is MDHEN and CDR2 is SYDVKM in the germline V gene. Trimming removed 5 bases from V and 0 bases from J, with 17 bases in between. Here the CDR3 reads CASSGRQGVFSNQPQHF. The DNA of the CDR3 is TGTGCCAGCAGTGGCCGTCAAGGGGTATTTAGCAATCAGCCCCAGCATTTT.

CDR3 sequence: CASSTLLAGGTGELFF. CDR3 sequence (DNA): TGTGCCAGCTCAACACTGCTAGCGGGAGGTACCGGGGAGCTGTTTTTT. The rearrangement links TRBV18 to TRBJ2-2; TRBD2 matches 11 bases. Germline assignment: CDR1 KGHSH and CDR2 LQKENI. V lost 5 bases and J lost 5; bases outside the gene matches: 7. CDR3 size: 16 residues.

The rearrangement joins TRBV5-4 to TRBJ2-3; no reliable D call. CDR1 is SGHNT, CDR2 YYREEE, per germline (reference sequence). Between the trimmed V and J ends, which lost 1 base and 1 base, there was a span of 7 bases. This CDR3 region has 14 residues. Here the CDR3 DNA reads TGTGCCAGCAGCTTGTACCAGGGCACAGATACGCAGTATTTT. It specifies CASSLYQGTDTQYF.

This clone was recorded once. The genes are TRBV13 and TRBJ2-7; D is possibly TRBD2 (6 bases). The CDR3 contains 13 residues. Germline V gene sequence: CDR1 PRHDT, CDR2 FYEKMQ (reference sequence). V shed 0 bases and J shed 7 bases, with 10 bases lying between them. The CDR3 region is CASSLGRLAEQYF. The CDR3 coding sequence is TGTGCCAGCAGCTTAGGGCGCCTAGCGGAGCAGTACTTC. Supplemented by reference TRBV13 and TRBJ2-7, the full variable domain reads AAGVIQSPRHLIKEKRETATLKCYPIPRHDTVYWYQQGPGQDPQFLISFYEKMQSDKGSIPDRFSAQQFSDYHSELNMSSLELGDSALYFCASSLGRLAEQYFGPGTRLTVT.

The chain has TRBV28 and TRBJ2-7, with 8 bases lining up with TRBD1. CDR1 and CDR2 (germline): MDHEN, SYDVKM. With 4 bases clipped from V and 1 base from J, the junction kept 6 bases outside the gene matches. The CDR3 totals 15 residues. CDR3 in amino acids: CASSWGQVTSYEQYF. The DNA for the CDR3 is TGTGCCAGCAGTTGGGGACAGGTTACTTCCTACGAGCAGTACTTC.

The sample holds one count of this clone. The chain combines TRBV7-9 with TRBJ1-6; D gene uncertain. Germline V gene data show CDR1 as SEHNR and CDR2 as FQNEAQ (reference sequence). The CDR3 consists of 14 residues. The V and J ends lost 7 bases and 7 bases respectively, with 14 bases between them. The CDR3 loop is CASTRTPPNSPLHF. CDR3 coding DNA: TGTGCCAGCACACGAACCCCGCCCAATTCACCCCTCCACTTT.

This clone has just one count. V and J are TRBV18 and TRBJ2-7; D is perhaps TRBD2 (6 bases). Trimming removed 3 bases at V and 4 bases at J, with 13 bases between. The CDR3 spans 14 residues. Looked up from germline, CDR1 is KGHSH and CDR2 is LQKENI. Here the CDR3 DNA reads TGTGCCAGCTCACCGCGGACTAACCCTTACGAGCAGTACTTC. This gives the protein CASSPRTNPYEQYF. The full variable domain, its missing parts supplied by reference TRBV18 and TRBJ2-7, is NAGVMQNPRHLVRRRGQEARLRCSPMKGHSHVYWYRQLPEEGLKFMVYLQKENIIDESGMPKERFSAEFPKEGPSILRIQQVVRGDSAAYFCASSPRTNPYEQYFGPGTRLTVT.